This T cell receptor (beta chain) was profiled in a study of response to subunit inactivated influenza vaccine. Study conclusions and caveats: The authors put forward the suggestion that each seasonal influenza vaccination may bring in only a limited number of new T cells.

TCRdb used MiXCR to reprocess the RT-PCR reads, holding one entry per CDR3 protein. The sample consists of 150,000 to 200,000 distinct CDR3 sequences, around 9.9% of them appearing once. The junction had 10 bases not matched to a gene; V was cut back by 5 bases and J by 2 bases. Germline V gene lookup returns CDR1 DFQATT and CDR2 SNEGSKA (reference sequence). CDR3 size: 17 residues. This clonotype was found a few times. Its matching antigen is unknown. This sequence was found in a man over 45 who received an inactivated influenza vaccine. The source was non-naive T cells sorted from PBMCs, collected 40 to 50 days after vaccination. The chain recombines TRBV20-1 with TRBJ1-4; 11 nucleotides line up with TRBD1. The CDR3 loop reads CSAPISGTGGTNEKLFF. As DNA, the CDR3 is TGCAGTGCTCCTATCTCCGGGACAGGGGGGACTAATGAAAAACTGTTTTTT.